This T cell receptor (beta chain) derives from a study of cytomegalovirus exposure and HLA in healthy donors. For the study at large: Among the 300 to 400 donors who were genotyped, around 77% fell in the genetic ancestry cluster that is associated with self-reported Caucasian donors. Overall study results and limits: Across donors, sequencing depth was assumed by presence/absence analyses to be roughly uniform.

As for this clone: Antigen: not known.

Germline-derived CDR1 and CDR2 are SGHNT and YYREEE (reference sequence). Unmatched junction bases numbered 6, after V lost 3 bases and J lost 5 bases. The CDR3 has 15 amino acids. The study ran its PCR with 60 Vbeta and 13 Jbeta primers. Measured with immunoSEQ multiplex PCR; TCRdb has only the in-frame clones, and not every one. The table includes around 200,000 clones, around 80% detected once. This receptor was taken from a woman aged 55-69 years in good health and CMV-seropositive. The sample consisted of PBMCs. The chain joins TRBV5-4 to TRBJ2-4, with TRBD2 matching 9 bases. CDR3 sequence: CASSSPTSGQNIQYF. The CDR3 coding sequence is TGTGCCAGCAGCTCGCCGACTAGCGGCCAAAACATTCAGTACTTC.